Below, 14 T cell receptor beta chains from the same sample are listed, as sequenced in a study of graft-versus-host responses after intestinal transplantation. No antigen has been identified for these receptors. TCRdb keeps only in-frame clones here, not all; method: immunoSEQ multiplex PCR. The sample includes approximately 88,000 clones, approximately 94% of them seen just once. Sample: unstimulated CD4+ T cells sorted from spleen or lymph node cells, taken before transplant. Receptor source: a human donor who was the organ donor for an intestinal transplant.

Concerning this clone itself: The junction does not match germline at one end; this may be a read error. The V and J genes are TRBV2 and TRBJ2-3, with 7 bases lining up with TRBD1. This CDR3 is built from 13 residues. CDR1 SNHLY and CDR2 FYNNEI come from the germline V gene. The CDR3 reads CANSDRGTDTQYF. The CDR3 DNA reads TGTGCCAACAGTGACAGGGGCACAGATACGCAGTATTTT.

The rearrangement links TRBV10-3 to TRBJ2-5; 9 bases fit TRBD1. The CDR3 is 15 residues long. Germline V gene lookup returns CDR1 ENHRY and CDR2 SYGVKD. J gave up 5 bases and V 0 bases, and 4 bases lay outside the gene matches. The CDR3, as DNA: TGTGCCATCAGTGAGTCGAAACAGGGGGCGGAGACCCAGTACTTC. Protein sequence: CAISESKQGAETQYF.

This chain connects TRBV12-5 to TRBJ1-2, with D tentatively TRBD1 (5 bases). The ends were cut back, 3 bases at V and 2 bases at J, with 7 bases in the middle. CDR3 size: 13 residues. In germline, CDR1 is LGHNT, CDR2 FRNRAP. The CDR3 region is CASGLRGNYGYTF. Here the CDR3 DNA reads TGTGCTAGTGGTTTAAGGGGAAACTATGGCTACACCTTC.

CDR3 nucleotide sequence: TGTGCCAGCACCTTCCCGGGCTTCAGGTACAATGAGCAGTTCTTC. This translates into CASTFPGFRYNEQFF. This chain joins TRBV21-1 and TRBJ2-1. TRBV21-1 corresponds to a pseudogene. The CDR3 length is 15 residues.

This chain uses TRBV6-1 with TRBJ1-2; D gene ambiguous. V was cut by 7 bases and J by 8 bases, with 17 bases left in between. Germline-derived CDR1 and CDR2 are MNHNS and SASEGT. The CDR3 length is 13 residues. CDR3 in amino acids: CASKGIGVPGYTF. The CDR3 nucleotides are TGTGCCAGCAAGGGCATTGGGGTACCCGGCTACACCTTC.

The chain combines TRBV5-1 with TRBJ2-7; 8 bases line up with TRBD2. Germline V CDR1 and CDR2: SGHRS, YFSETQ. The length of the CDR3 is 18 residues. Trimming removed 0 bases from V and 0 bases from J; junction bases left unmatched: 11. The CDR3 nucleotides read TGCGCCAGCAGCTTGGCGGCGGGGGGACCGGTAAGCTCCTACGAGCAGTACTTC. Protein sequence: CASSLAAGGPVSSYEQYF.

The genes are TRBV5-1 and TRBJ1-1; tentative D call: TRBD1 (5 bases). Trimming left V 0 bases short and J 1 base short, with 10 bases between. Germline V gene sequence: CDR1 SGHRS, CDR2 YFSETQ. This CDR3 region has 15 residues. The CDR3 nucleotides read TGCGCCAGCAGCTTGGAGTTAGGGACGAACACTGAAGCTTTCTTT. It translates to CASSLELGTNTEAFF.

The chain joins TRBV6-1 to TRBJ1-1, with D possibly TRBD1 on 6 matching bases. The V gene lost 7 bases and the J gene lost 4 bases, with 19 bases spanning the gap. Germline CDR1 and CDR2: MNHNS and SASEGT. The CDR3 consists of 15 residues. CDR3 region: CASNAQTGKGTEAFF. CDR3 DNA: TGTGCCAGCAACGCCCAAACAGGGAAAGGCACTGAAGCTTTCTTT.

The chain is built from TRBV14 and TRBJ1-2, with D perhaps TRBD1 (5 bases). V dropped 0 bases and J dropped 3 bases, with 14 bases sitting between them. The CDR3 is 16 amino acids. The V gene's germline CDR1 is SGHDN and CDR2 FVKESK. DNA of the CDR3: TGTGCCAGCAGCCAAGACCCGCGCTGGGACTACTATGGCTACACCTTC. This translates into CASSQDPRWDYYGYTF.

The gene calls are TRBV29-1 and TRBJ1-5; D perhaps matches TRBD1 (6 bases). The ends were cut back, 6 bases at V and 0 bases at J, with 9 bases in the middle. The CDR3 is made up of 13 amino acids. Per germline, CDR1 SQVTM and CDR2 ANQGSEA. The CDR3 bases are TGCAGCGTCAGGACAGATAGCAATCAGCCCCAGCATTTT. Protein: CSVRTDSNQPQHF.

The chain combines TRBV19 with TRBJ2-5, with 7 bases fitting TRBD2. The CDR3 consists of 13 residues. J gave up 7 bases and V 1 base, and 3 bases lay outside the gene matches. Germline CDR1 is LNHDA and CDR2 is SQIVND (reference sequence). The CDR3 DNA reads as TGTGCCAGTAGTATAGGAAGGGAGGGGACCCAGTACTTC. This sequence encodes CASSIGREGTQYF.

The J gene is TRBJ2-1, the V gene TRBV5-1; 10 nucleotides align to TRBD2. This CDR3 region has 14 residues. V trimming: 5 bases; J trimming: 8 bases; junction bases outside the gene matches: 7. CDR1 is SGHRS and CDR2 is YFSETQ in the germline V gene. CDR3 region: CASSDTSGEDEQFF. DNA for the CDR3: TGCGCCAGCAGTGATACTAGCGGGGAGGATGAGCAGTTCTTC.

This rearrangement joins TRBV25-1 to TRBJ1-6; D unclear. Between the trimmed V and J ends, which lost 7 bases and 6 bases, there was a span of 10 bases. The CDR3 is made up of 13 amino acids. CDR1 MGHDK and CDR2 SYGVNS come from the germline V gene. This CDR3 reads CASTAGPNSPLHF. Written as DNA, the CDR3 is TGTGCCAGCACCGCCGGACCTAATTCACCCCTCCACTTT.

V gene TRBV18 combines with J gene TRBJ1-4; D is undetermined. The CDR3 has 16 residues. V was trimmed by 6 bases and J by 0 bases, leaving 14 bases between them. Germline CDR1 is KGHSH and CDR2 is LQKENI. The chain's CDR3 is CASSRDTATTNEKLFF. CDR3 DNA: TGTGCCAGCTCCCGAGACACCGCTACAACTAATGAAAAACTGTTTTTT.